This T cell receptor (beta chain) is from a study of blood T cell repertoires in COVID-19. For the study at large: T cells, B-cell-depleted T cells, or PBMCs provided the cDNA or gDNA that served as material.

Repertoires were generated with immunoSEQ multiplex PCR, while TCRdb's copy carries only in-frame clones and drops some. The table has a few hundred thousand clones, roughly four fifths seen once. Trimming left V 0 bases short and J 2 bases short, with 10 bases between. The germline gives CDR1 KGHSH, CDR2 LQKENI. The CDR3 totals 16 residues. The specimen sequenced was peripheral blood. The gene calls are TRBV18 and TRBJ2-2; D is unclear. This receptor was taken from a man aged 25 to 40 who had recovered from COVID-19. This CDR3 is CASSPPVARNTGELFF. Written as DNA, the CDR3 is TGTGCCAGCTCACCACCGGTCGCCAGAAACACCGGGGAGCTGTTTTTT.